The sequence of this TCR beta chain was determined in a study of Ad26.COV2.S vaccination and SARS-CoV-2 variants. Notes on the study in general: The breadth of spike-specific CD8+ and CD4+ T cell responses after vaccination was reportedly substantial. Analytic work on TCR breadth and depth might have understated the full extent of total T cell responses. Vaccine recipients posted higher spike-specific TCR breadth than their placebo counterparts.

Only in-frame clones appear in the TCRdb table, and some are missing; sequencing was by immunoSEQ multiplex PCR. The repertoire consists of roughly 380,000 clones, with about 90% occurring once and the leading ten covering 3.9%. The CDR3 is made up of 15 amino acids. Germline assignment: CDR1 LGHNA and CDR2 YNFKEQ. The V segment lost 4 bases and the J segment 1 base; nucleotides outside the gene matches: 4. As to this clone: Its specificity is unknown.

The receptor was derived from a human donor who had recovered from COVID-19. The specimen was peripheral blood, collected after recovery from COVID-19. The gene calls are TRBV4-2 and TRBJ1-5; 7 bases are shared with TRBD1. The CDR3 loop reads CASSPQGGSNQPQHF. CDR3 DNA: TGTGCCAGCAGCCCGCAGGGGGGAAGCAATCAGCCCCAGCATTTT.